This entry concerns a single T cell receptor beta chain. The antigen is undetermined. This record belongs to a study of T cell repertoires in cytomegalovirus infection. Study details: Matching HLA type and CMV infection were both indicated by public TCR beta signatures. Notes on the study in general: In two of eight donors, the top clonotype was HLA-C-restricted CMV-specific.

TCRdb reprocessed the reads via MiXCR and lists one record per CDR3 protein. The sample records some 920,000 distinct CDR3 sequences, less than 35% being singletons. The TCR comes from a human donor in good health (CMV status not recorded). Some clones in this sample may be carry-over from other donors' samples. Specimen: cultured CD8+ T cells from PBMCs, collected from culture after CMV antigen stimulation.

The CDR3 nucleotides read TGTGCCAGCAGCATGGGGACAGGCTCTGGAAACACCATATATTTT. It codes for CASSMGTGSGNTIYF. The genes are TRBV7-9 and TRBJ1-3; 8 bases line up with TRBD1. Germline CDR1 and CDR2: SEHNR and FQNEAQ (reference sequence). The CDR3 sequence is 15 residues long. V shed 5 bases and J 0 bases; nucleotides not matched to a gene: 3.